This T cell receptor (beta chain) was retrieved from a study of blood T cell repertoires in COVID-19. Seattle participants joined during active infection and were tracked over time. Original processing methods: Amplifying reference gene primers gave estimates of nucleated cell counts. Method: immunoSEQ multiplex PCR; TCRdb's copy keeps in-frame clones and lacks some. That table gives V, J and clone size, and the DNA gave D and trimming. The sample lists fewer than 350,000 clones, around 88% occurring once. This clone was picked up one time. Sequenced sample: peripheral blood. The receptor's source is a woman aged 65 to 85 with COVID-19, enrolled during active disease.

The CDR3 loop is CASTSRGSYEQYF. As DNA, the CDR3 is TGTGCCAGCACTTCTCGGGGTTCCTACGAGCAGTACTTC. This sequence joins TRBV6-5 and TRBJ2-7; TRBD2 is a possible D gene (5 bases). The germline V and J ends were trimmed by 7 bases and 1 base, with 11 bases remaining between them. The CDR3 totals 13 residues. Germline V gives CDR1 MNHEY, CDR2 SVGAGI.